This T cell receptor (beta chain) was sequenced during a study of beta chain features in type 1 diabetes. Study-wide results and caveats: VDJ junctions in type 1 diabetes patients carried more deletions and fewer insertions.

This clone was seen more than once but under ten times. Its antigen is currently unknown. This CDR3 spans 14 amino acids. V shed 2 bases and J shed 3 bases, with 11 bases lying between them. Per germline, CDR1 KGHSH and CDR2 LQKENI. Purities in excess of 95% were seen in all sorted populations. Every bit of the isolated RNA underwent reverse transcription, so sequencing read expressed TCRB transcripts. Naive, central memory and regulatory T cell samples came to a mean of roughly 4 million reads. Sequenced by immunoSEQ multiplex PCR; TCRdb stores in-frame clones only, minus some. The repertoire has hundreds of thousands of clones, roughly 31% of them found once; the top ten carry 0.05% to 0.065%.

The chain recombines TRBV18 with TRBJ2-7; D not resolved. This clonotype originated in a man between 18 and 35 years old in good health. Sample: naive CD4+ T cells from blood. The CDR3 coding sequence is TGTGCCAGCTCACCAACGAGGAACAGCTACGAGCAGTACTTC. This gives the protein CASSPTRNSYEQYF.